This T cell receptor beta chain was sequenced during a study of shared clonotypes between healthy human individuals. Each replicate PCR on the sorted subsets used about 220 ng DNA (approximately 27,000 T cell genomes). TCRdb's copy holds only in-frame clones and misses some; the assay was immunoSEQ multiplex PCR. The table lists about 2.4 million clones, roughly 93% of them singletons, with 0.36% in the top ten. About this clone itself: Its antigen is not identified.

Whole-study results and caveats: With a handful of donors compared, 4% to 5% of naive CD4 clonotypes were shared. Among the subsets, naive ones generally showed larger estimated richness than memory ones.

V lost 0 bases to trimming and J lost 2 bases; unmatched junction nucleotides: 0. Germline values: CDR1 LGHNA, CDR2 YSLEER. This CDR3 has 15 amino acids. The investigators split CD4+ cells into a CD45RA+ naive subset and a CD45RA-negative memory subset. J is TRBJ1-5 and V is TRBV4-3, with TRBD1 matching over 8 bases. Sequenced material: naive CD4+ T cells from PBMCs. The sample's subset: CD45RA+ positively selected. This TCR was recovered from a man younger than 35 in good health. Some clones in this sample may be carry-over from other donors' samples. CDR3 sequence (DNA): TGCGCCAGCAGCCAAGAGACAGGGGGCAATCAGCCCCAGCATTTT. This gives the protein CASSQETGGNQPQHF.